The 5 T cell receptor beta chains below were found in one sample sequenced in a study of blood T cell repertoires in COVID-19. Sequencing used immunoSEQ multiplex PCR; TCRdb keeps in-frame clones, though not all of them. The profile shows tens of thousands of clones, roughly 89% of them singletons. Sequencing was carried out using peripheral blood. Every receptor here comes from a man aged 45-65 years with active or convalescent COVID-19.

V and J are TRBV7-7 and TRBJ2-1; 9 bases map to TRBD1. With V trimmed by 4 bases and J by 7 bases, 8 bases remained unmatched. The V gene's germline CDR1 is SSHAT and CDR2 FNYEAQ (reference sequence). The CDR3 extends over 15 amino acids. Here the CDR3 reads CASSSLTGGFNEQFF. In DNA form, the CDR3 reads TGTGCCAGCAGCTCTCTGACAGGGGGATTTAATGAGCAGTTCTTC.

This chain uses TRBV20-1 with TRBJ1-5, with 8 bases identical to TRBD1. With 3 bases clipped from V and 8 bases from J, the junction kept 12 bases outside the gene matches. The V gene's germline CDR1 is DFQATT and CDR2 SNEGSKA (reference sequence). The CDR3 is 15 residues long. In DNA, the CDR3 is TGCAGTGCTAGTGGGGGGACAGGTCTTGGGAAGCCCCAGCATTTT. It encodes CSASGGTGLGKPQHF.

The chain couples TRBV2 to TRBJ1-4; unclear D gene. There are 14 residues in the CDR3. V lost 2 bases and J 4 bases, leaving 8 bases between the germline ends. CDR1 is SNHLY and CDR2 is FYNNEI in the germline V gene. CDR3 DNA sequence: TGTGCCAGCAGTGAATGGGCAGATAATGAAAAACTGTTTTTT. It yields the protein CASSEWADNEKLFF.

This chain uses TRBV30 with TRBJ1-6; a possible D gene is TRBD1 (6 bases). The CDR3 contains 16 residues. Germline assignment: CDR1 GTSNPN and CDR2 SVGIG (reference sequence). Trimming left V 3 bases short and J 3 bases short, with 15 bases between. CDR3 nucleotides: TGTGCCTGGAGAGGTCCGGGACACCTCTATAATTCACCCCTCCACTTT. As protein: CAWRGPGHLYNSPLHF.

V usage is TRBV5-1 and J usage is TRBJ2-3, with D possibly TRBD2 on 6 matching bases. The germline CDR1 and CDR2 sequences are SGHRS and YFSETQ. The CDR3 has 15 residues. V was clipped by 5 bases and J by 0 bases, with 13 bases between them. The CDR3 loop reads CASRRDGVSTDTQYF. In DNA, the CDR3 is TGCGCCAGCAGGCGGGACGGAGTTAGCACAGATACGCAGTATTTT. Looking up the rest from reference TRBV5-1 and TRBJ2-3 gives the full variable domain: KAGVTQTPRYLIKTRGQQVTLSCSPISGHRSVSWYQQTPGQGLQFLFEYFSETQRNKGNFPGRFSGRQFSNSRSEMNVSTLELGDSALYLCASRRDGVSTDTQYFGPGTRLTVL.